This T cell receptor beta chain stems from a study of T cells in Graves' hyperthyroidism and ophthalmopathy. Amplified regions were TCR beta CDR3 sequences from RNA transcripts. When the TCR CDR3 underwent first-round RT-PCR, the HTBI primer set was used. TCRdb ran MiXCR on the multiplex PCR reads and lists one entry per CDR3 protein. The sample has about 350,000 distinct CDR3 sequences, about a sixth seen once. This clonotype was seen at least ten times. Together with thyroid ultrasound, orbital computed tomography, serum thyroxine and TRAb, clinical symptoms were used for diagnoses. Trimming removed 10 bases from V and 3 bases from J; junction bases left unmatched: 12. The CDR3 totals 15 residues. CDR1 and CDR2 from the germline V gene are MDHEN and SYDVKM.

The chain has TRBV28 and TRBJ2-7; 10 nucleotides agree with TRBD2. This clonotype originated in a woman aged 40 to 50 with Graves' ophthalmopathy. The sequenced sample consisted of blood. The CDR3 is CAIELEREGLYEQYF. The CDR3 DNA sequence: TGTGCCATCGAATTAGAGCGGGAGGGCCTCTACGAGCAGTACTTC.